Listed below are T cell receptor beta chains from one sample, sequenced in a study of CD8 T cells in ankylosing spondylitis. TCRdb used MiXCR to reprocess the 5' RACE reads, holding one entry per CDR3 protein. The data contain about 250,000 distinct CDR3 sequences, 15% to 20% of them singletons. Sequencing was carried out using blood, either unsorted or a sorted T cell fraction (not recorded which). The receptor source for this set is a male donor with ankylosing spondylitis or in good health (not recorded which). Both conserved end residues are part of each CDR3. D genes are given only for firm matches. Rows may omit the clone size; those that give it use once, few, many or a size class.

v_gene	d_gene	j_gene	abundance	CDR3nt	CDR3aa
TRBV10-3	TRBD1	TRBJ2-7	many	TGTGCCACCCTGACAGGGCCTAGCACCTACGAGCAGTACTTC	CATLTGPSTYEQYF
TRBV5-1	NA	TRBJ2-1	few	TGCGCCAGCACCGCTCAGGCCGACAATGAGCAGTTCTTC	CASTAQADNEQFF
TRBV29-1	NA	TRBJ2-3	NA	TGCAGCGTTGAAACCTTGGGAACGCAGTATTTT	CSVETLGTQYF
TRBV6-2/TRBV6-3	NA	TRBJ2-3	NA	TGTGCCAGCAGTCCCGAGCTAGATACGCAGTATTTT	CASSPELDTQYF
TRBV7-8	NA	TRBJ2-3	few	TGTGCCAGCAGCTTAGGGGTTACTGGGACAGATACGCAGTATTTT	CASSLGVTGTDTQYF
TRBV4-1	NA	TRBJ1-3	NA	TGCGCCAGCAGCCAAGAACCCGGGCCCTCGTCGGGAAACACCATATATTTT	CASSQEPGPSSGNTIYF
TRBV5-6	TRBD1	TRBJ2-7	few	TGTGCCAGCAGCTTATGGTTCCGGGACAGGGAACTCTCCTACGAGCAGTACTTC	CASSLWFRDRELSYEQYF
TRBV4-1	TRBD1	TRBJ2-3	many	TGCGCCAGCAGCCTCTCAAGAGGGACAGAGGGGGATACGCAGTATTTT	CASSLSRGTEGDTQYF
TRBV4-1	NA	TRBJ2-7	NA	TGCGCCAGCAGCCAAGGGCAGGGACTCTCCTACGAGCAGTACTTC	CASSQGQGLSYEQYF
TRBV6-1	TRBD2	TRBJ2-5	NA	TGTGCCAGCAGTCCTATAGCGGGGGTGGAGACCCAGTACTTC	CASSPIAGVETQYF
TRBV20-1	NA	TRBJ2-7	many	TGCAGTGCTAGAGATGTTGAGGACTCCTACGAGCAGTACTTC	CSARDVEDSYEQYF
TRBV7-2	NA	TRBJ2-2	NA	TGTGCCAGCAGATTTAGCACTTCACTACCGAACACCGGGGAGCTGTTTTTT	CASRFSTSLPNTGELFF
TRBV29-1	NA	TRBJ2-3	many	TGCAGCTACGGGGGTGTAGATACGCAGTATTTT	CSYGGVDTQYF
TRBV2	TRBD2	TRBJ2-5	NA	TGTGCCAGCAGTGTCGGCAATTTTGGACTAGCGGGAGAAGAGACCCAGTACTTC	CASSVGNFGLAGEETQYF
TRBV6-2/TRBV6-3	TRBD1	TRBJ1-1	NA	TGTGCCAGCAGTTACCCGTTTTTACCCCGGGACAGGGGTGAAAACACTGAAGCTTTCTTT	CASSYPFLPRDRGENTEAFF
TRBV29-1	TRBD2	TRBJ2-7	few	TGCAGCGTTGAGTTGGCTAGCGGGAACCAAATTCAAGGGGAGCAGTACTTC	CSVELASGNQIQGEQYF
TRBV10-3	TRBD2	TRBJ2-7	many	TGTGCCATCAGTGAAGGGGTTAGCGGGACCTACGAGCAGTACTTC	CAISEGVSGTYEQYF
TRBV14	TRBD1	TRBJ2-1	few	TGTGCCAGCAGCCAAGGGACAGGTAGCTCCTACAATGAGCAGTTCTTC	CASSQGTGSSYNEQFF
TRBV7-3	NA	TRBJ2-7	many	TGTGCCAGCAGCTTAGACAGCACCTACGAGCAGTACTTC	CASSLDSTYEQYF
TRBV7-3	TRBD2	TRBJ2-1	few	TGTGCCAGCAGCTGGGTGGGAGGGGATAATGAGCAGTTCTTC	CASSWVGGDNEQFF
TRBV3-1	NA	TRBJ2-7	NA	TGTGCCAGCAGCCAAGGAGGAGGGGACGAGCAGTACTTC	CASSQGGGDEQYF
TRBV29-1	NA	TRBJ2-3	NA	TGCAGCGTTGAAGATCCTTCTCGCACAGATACGCAGTATTTT	CSVEDPSRTDTQYF
TRBV4-1	TRBD2	TRBJ2-1	once	TGCGCCTCCGGGACTAGCGGTTTCAATGAGCAGTTCTTC	CASGTSGFNEQFF
TRBV29-1	NA	TRBJ2-6	few	TGCAGCGTTCCGGGACAAGACTCTGGGGCCAACGTCCTGACTTTC	CSVPGQDSGANVLTF
TRBV4-3	TRBD2	TRBJ2-7	NA	TGCGCCAGCAGCCAAGACGAGGCGGGAGGGCCTTCCGAGCAGTACTTC	CASSQDEAGGPSEQYF
TRBV4-3	TRBD2	TRBJ2-2	NA	TGCGCCAGCAGCCAAGGCAGCGGGAGGTTGGCCGGGGAGCTGTTTTTT	CASSQGSGRLAGELFF
TRBV12-3/TRBV12-4	TRBD2	TRBJ2-3	NA	TGTGCCAGCAGCTCCGATTCACTAGCGGGATTCTTTCCGCAGTATTTT	CASSSDSLAGFFPQYF
TRBV4-1	NA	TRBJ1-1	NA	TGCGCCAGCAGCCAAGACATTAAGGGAACTGAAGCTTTCTTT	CASSQDIKGTEAFF
TRBV10-3	TRBD2	TRBJ2-3	few	TGTGCCATCACTCCGGGAGGGCACACAGATACGCAGTATTTT	CAITPGGHTDTQYF
TRBV7-2	TRBD2	TRBJ2-7	NA	TGTGCCAGCAGCTTATGGGTAGCGGGCGGCTACGAGCAGTACTTC	CASSLWVAGGYEQYF
TRBV20-1	TRBD2	TRBJ2-1	NA	TGCAGTGCTGTCCCGGGACTAGCGGGAGGGTACAATGAGCAGTTCTTC	CSAVPGLAGGYNEQFF
TRBV6-1	TRBD1	TRBJ2-2	NA	TGTGCCAGCACTCTACAGGGGGCACCGATCACCGGGGAGCTGTTTTTT	CASTLQGAPITGELFF
TRBV15	NA	TRBJ1-5	NA	TGTGCCACCAGCAGAGGCCGGGGGGCAAATCAGCCCCAGCATTTT	CATSRGRGANQPQHF
TRBV29-1	NA	TRBJ2-2	NA	TGCAGCGCCGGTGACGGCGACACCGGGGAGCTGTTTTTT	CSAGDGDTGELFF
TRBV12-3/TRBV12-4	NA	TRBJ2-7	many	TGTGCCAGCAGTTTATTTGGCAGTACCTACGAGCAGTACTTC	CASSLFGSTYEQYF
TRBV12-3/TRBV12-4	NA	TRBJ2-1	few	TGTGCCAGCAGTACAGACCCCCGGAACGGCTACAATGAGCAGTTCTTC	CASSTDPRNGYNEQFF
TRBV20-1	TRBD2	TRBJ2-1	NA	TGCAGTGCTAGCAGCCCGGAACTAGCGGGGTACAATGAGCAGTTCTTC	CSASSPELAGYNEQFF
TRBV20-1	NA	TRBJ2-2	few	TGCAGTGCTAGAGATCTCGCAGCGGCGAACACCGGGGAGCTGTTTTTT	CSARDLAAANTGELFF
TRBV10-2	TRBD2	TRBJ2-4	many	TGCGCCAGCAGTGGGGGACTAGCCTTAGCCAAAAACATTCAGTACTTC	CASSGGLALAKNIQYF
TRBV12-3/TRBV12-4	NA	TRBJ1-6	few	TGTGCCAGCAGTTTAGGAGGGCTTGACTCACCCCTCCACTTT	CASSLGGLDSPLHF
TRBV20-1	NA	TRBJ1-4	NA	TGCAGTGCTAGGGGCAAATCTAATGAAAAACTGTTTTTT	CSARGKSNEKLFF